This TCR beta chain was observed in a study of blood T cell repertoires in COVID-19. Background on the study: Spain, Italy and the United States supplied samples that represented acute and convalescent COVID-19. T cells, B-cell-depleted T cells, or PBMCs provided the cDNA or gDNA that served as material.

Original handling: Amplification with reference gene primers provided the estimates of nucleated cell counts. Clones were read by immunoSEQ multiplex PCR, and TCRdb kept only the in-frame ones, dropping some. V and J calls and clone size come straight from that table; D and trimming were deduced from the DNA. The sample includes some 250,000 clones, approximately 86% seen only once; the top ten take about 3.1%. The CDR3 has 15 residues. Looked up from germline, CDR1 is MNHEY and CDR2 is SVGAGI. J gave up 13 bases and V 7 bases, and 14 bases lay outside the gene matches. This clone was seen just once. J is TRBJ2-1 and V is TRBV6-5; 12 bases match TRBD1. The sample taken for sequencing was peripheral blood. This receptor was taken from a woman in her 30s who had recovered from COVID-19. CDR3 nucleotides: TGTGCCAGCACTCCTCCCGGGACAGGGGGCTTTGGACAGTTCTTC. It codes for CASTPPGTGGFGQFF.